This T cell receptor (beta chain) was identified during a study of blood T cell repertoires in COVID-19. Study summary: Researchers got acute and convalescent COVID-19 samples from the United States, Italy and Spain. Sources were T cells, B-cell-depleted T cells, or PBMCs; the material itself was cDNA or gDNA.

As originally analysed: Reference gene primer amplification gave nucleated cell count estimates. The table came from immunoSEQ multiplex PCR; TCRdb's copy has only in-frame clones and leaves some out. Clone size and V and J calls were adopted from that table, with D and trimming inferred from the DNA. The sample carries 310,000 or so clones, 87% recorded once. The receptor's source is a woman aged 45 to 65 who had recovered from COVID-19. Sequencing was performed on peripheral blood.

The CDR3 DNA follows: TGTGCCAGCTTAGACAGGGTCTCCTACGAGCAGTACTTC. It specifies CASLDRVSYEQYF. This chain connects TRBV6-5 to TRBJ2-7; TRBD1 matches 7 bases. J was trimmed by 0 bases and V by 8 bases; bases with no gene match: 4. Germline V lookup: CDR1 MNHEY, CDR2 SVGAGI. This CDR3 is 13 amino acids long.